The 17 T cell receptor beta chains reported below all come from one sample, sequenced in a study of Ad26.COV2.S vaccination and SARS-CoV-2 variants. TCRdb keeps only in-frame clones here, not all; method: immunoSEQ multiplex PCR. The sample shows roughly 100,000 clones, 80% of them seen only once. Sequences were derived from peripheral blood, sampled after recovery from COVID-19. Source of these receptors: a human donor who had recovered from COVID-19.

The table lists this clone with a count of one. The chain recombines TRBV3-1 (or the pseudogene TRBV3-2) with TRBJ2-1; D remains unclear. CDR3 length equals 14 residues. Trimming left V 4 bases short and J 4 bases short, with 11 bases between. CDR1 LGHDT and CDR2 YNNKEL come from the germline V gene (reference sequence). CDR3 loop: CASSPTRLYNEQFF. In DNA form, the CDR3 reads TGTGCCAGCAGCCCGACTCGCCTTTACAATGAGCAGTTCTTC.

The chain employs TRBV4-1 and TRBJ1-5; the D gene is possibly TRBD1 (6 bases). The V and J ends lost 4 bases and 6 bases respectively, with 16 bases between them. CDR1 and CDR2 from the germline V gene are MGHRA and YSYEKL. This CDR3 comprises 15 residues. CDR3 nucleotide sequence: TGCGCCAGCAGCCCCGGGCAGGGGAGAATTCAGCCCCAGCATTTT. Protein sequence: CASSPGQGRIQPQHF.

Only a few counts were recorded for this clone. This chain links TRBV7-3 with TRBJ2-2; weak D call: TRBD1 (5 bases). V lost 4 bases to trimming and J lost 5 bases, with 8 bases between them. Germline assignment: CDR1 SGHTA and CDR2 FQGTGA. CDR3 length: 13 amino acids. The CDR3 DNA reads as TGTGCCAGCAGCTCTCGACAGACCGGGGAGCTGTTTTTT. As protein: CASSSRQTGELFF. The entire variable domain, with the rest obtained from reference TRBV7-3 and TRBJ2-2, is as follows: GAGVSQTPSNKVTEKGKYVELRCDPISGHTALYWYRQSLGQGPEFLIYFQGTGAADDSGLPNDRFFAVRPEGSVSTLKIQRTERGDSAVYLCASSSRQTGELFFGEGSRLTVL.

V and J are TRBV14 and TRBJ1-2; D gene uncertain. CDR1 SGHDN and CDR2 FVKESK come from the germline V gene. Trimming removed 1 base at V and 3 bases at J, with 6 bases between. The CDR3 runs 13 residues. CDR3 amino acids: CASSQGLDYGYTF. The CDR3 DNA is TGTGCCAGCAGCCAAGGACTCGACTATGGCTACACCTTC.

The chain carries TRBV6-2 or TRBV6-3 and TRBJ2-7; D is unclear. Trimming pared 2 bases from V and 4 bases from J, leaving 15 bases between. The CDR3 covers 15 residues. In germline, CDR1 is MNHEY, CDR2 SVGEGT. The CDR3 spells CASSYGRTGVYEQYF. CDR3 nucleotides: TGTGCCAGCAGTTACGGGCGGACCGGTGTGTACGAGCAGTACTTC.

This rearrangement joins TRBV10-2 to TRBJ2-5, with D hard to call. The germline V gene encodes CDR1 WSHSY and CDR2 SAAADI. The length of the CDR3 is 12 residues. The V and J ends lost 6 bases and 4 bases respectively, with 9 bases between them. In nucleotides, the CDR3 is TGCGCCAGCAGGTTCGGGTCAGAGACCCAGTACTTC. Its translation: CASRFGSETQYF.

The V call is TRBV30, the J call TRBJ2-3; D possibly matches TRBD1 or TRBD2 (6 bases each). The CDR3 runs to 12 residues. Germline CDR1 and CDR2: GTSNPN and SVGIG (reference sequence). V lost 5 bases and J 2 bases, leaving 8 bases between the germline ends. CDR3 nucleotides: TGTGCCTGGGGGGGGCTCACAGATACGCAGTATTTT. It translates to CAWGGLTDTQYF. The full variable domain, its missing parts supplied by reference TRBV30 and TRBJ2-3, is SQTIHQWPATLVQPVGSPLSLECTVEGTSNPNLYWYRQAAGRGLQLLFYSVGIGQISSEVPQNLSASRPQDRQFILSSKKLLLSDSGFYLCAWGGLTDTQYFGPGTRLTVL.

This chain joins TRBV3-1 (or the pseudogene TRBV3-2) and TRBJ2-1, with D unresolved. CDR1 and CDR2 (germline): LGHDT, YNNKEL (reference sequence). The CDR3 contains 15 residues. Deletions cut 5 bases from V and 0 bases from J, with 11 bases between. For the CDR3, the DNA is TGTGCCAGCAGCTTCAGCCACTCCTCCTACAATGAGCAGTTCTTC. Translating it yields CASSFSHSSYNEQFF.

This chain joins TRBV5-5 and TRBJ2-1; maybe TRBD1 (6 bases). Per the germline V gene, CDR1 is SGHKS and CDR2 is YYEKEE (reference sequence). Trimming pared 2 bases from V and 1 base from J, leaving 10 bases between. This CDR3 region has 15 residues. CDR3 protein: CASSLQGGSYNEQFF. The CDR3 DNA reads as TGTGCCAGCAGCTTACAAGGGGGTTCCTACAATGAGCAGTTCTTC. Drawing the rest from reference TRBV5-5 and TRBJ2-1, the complete variable domain is DAGVTQSPTHLIKTRGQQVTLRCSPISGHKSVSWYQQVLGQGPQFIFQYYEKEERGRGNFPDRFSARQFPNYSSELNVNALLLGDSALYLCASSLQGGSYNEQFFGPGTRLTVL.

This chain links TRBV6-1 with TRBJ2-7; D remains ambiguous. The CDR3 sequence is 12 residues long. The V end was cut by 3 bases, the J end by 5 bases, with 8 bases between. The germline V gene encodes CDR1 MNHNS and CDR2 SASEGT. This CDR3 reads CASSDRSHEQYF. The CDR3 nucleotides read TGTGCCAGCAGTGACCGTTCCCACGAGCAGTACTTC.

The chain carries TRBV7-9 and TRBJ1-5, with D unclear. The germline gives CDR1 SEHNR, CDR2 FQNEAQ (reference sequence). V was trimmed by 3 bases and J by 5 bases, leaving 8 bases between them. CDR3 length equals 13 residues. CDR3 sequence: CASSFDGDQPQHF. The CDR3 DNA reads as TGTGCCAGCAGCTTCGACGGGGATCAGCCCCAGCATTTT.

V and J are TRBV3-1 (or the pseudogene TRBV3-2) and TRBJ2-2; D is uncertain. The CDR3 spans 14 residues. Between the trimmed V and J ends, which lost 0 bases and 1 base, there was a span of 3 bases. Germline V CDR1 and CDR2: LGHDT, YNNKEL (reference sequence). The CDR3 DNA follows: TGTGCCAGCAGCCAAGATATGAACACCGGGGAGCTGTTTTTT. This gives the protein CASSQDMNTGELFF.

This clone has only one observation. The V call is TRBV12-5, the J call TRBJ2-7, with 8 bases that match TRBD2. This CDR3 is 17 amino acids long. Per germline, CDR1 LGHNT and CDR2 FRNRAP. The trim removed 6 bases at V and 6 bases at J, leaving 19 bases unmatched. CDR3 amino acids: CASGFTVNSGDVLEQYF. The CDR3 region has the DNA TGTGCTAGTGGCTTTACGGTAAATAGCGGGGATGTCCTCGAGCAGTACTTC.

The V gene is TRBV28, the J gene TRBJ1-5, with D unresolved. The CDR3 spans 15 residues. Between the trimmed V and J ends, which lost 6 bases and 6 bases, there was a span of 18 bases. CDR1 and CDR2 from the germline V gene are MDHEN and SYDVKM. The CDR3 nucleotides are TGTGCCAGCAGCGATCCCCGGATTATGATTCAGCCCCAGCATTTT. Amino acid sequence: CASSDPRIMIQPQHF.

This sequence joins TRBV5-1 and TRBJ2-2, with D perhaps matching TRBD1 (6 bases). The V gene's germline CDR1 is SGHRS and CDR2 YFSETQ. The CDR3 spans 15 residues. V lost 6 bases, J lost 3 bases, and 15 bases lay in between. DNA for the CDR3: TGCGCCAGCACTGGACAGCTTGGGGACACCGGGGAGCTGTTTTTT. This codes for CASTGQLGDTGELFF.

CDR3 bases: TGTGCCAGCAGCCCCCTACAGGGGGCAGAAACTAATGAAAAACTGTTTTTT. Translated, it gives CASSPLQGAETNEKLFF. The V gene is TRBV7-2, the J gene TRBJ1-4; 9 bases line up with TRBD1. CDR1 SGHTA and CDR2 FQGNSA come from the germline V gene. The CDR3 sequence is 17 residues long. The trim removed 5 bases at V and 1 base at J, leaving 8 bases unmatched.

This chain uses TRBV10-3 with TRBJ2-7; maybe TRBD1 (6 bases). V gave up 8 bases and J gave up 3 bases, with 14 bases separating them. This CDR3 has 13 amino acids. The germline V gene encodes CDR1 ENHRY and CDR2 SYGVKD. The CDR3 region has the DNA TGTGCCATCGGGGGCACTGGCAACTACGAGCAGTACTTC. Protein product: CAIGGTGNYEQYF.